This T cell receptor beta chain was captured by sequencing in a study of regulatory T cells in long-lasting Graves disease. The study, taken as a whole, reports: The small sample size may have reduced accuracy. The study found persistent patients shared more public clonotypes (2,741) than new patients (approximately 870). TRBV28 was favored in persistent disease, as were TRBJ1-2 and TRBJ2-5.

With respect to this clonotype: Its specificity is unknown. Its ends do not fully match the called genes, so a read error is possible.

The time point: persistent/refractory GD, antithyroid drugs over 5 years with positive TRAb. PBMC RNA served as the TCR library source. By American Thyroid Association guidelines, Graves' disease was diagnosed in the cohort. Germline V gene sequence: CDR1 MNHEY, CDR2 SVGEGT. There are 15 residues in the CDR3. Through Arm-PCR of CDR3 regions and iRepertoire HTBI primers, TCR beta libraries were built. Via MiXCR, TCRdb re-called the multiplex PCR reads, giving one row per CDR3 protein. The table has roughly 450,000 distinct CDR3 sequences, around 21% seen once. The sequence came from a female donor with Graves disease. The chain has TRBV6-2 or TRBV6-3 and TRBJ1-2, with no clear D. The sample consisted of peripheral blood mononuclear cells (PBMCs), taken when the disease was refractory, from a patient treated with antithyroid drugs. The CDR3 spells CAISYSIRSQYGYTF. CDR3 bases: TGTGCCATCAGTTACTCGATTCGCAGCCAGTATGGCTACACCTTC.